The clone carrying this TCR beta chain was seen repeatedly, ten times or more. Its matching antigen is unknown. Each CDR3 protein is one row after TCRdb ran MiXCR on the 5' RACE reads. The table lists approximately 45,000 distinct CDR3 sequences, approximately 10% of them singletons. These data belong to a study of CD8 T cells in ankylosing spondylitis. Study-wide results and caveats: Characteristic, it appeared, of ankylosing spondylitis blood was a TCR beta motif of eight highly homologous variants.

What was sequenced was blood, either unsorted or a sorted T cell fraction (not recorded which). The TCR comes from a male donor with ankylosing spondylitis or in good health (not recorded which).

CDR3 protein: CAIGGRELSLGYEQYF. The CDR3 nucleotides are TGTGCCATCGGAGGTAGGGAACTTTCCTTAGGGTACGAGCAGTACTTC. The genes are TRBV10-3 and TRBJ2-7, with D possibly matching TRBD2 (5 bases). The length of the CDR3 is 16 residues. Germline V CDR1 and CDR2: ENHRY, SYGVKD. Trimming pared 8 bases from V and 4 bases from J, leaving 24 bases between.